This is a list of T cell receptor beta chains from one sample in a study of cytomegalovirus exposure and HLA in healthy donors. Sequenced by immunoSEQ multiplex PCR; TCRdb stores in-frame clones only, minus some. The sample features fewer than 75,000 clones, with approximately 15% in its top ten. Material: PBMCs. The receptors shown here come from a boy aged 5 to 17 in good health and CMV-seronegative. Each CDR3 is given with its conserved first and last residue.

j_gene | v_gene | CDR3aa
TRBJ2-6 | TRBV4-3 | CASSQDSEAWANVLTF
TRBJ1-1 | TRBV5-1 | CASSLNAGNTEAFF
TRBJ1-1 | TRBV7-8 | CASSSSTDSAAFF
TRBJ2-3 | TRBV5-1 | CASSSRQGITDTQYF
TRBJ1-4 | TRBV15 | CATGGFNEKLFF
TRBJ2-3 | TRBV19 | CASSTMADTQYF
TRBJ2-1 | TRBV6-5 | CASSYSGGEFF
TRBJ1-6 | TRBV19 | CASMPGQGDSPLHF
TRBJ1-3 | TRBV27 | CASSLSGGSGNTIYF
TRBJ2-2 | TRBV11-3 | CASSFRSGVNTGELFF